The following is a TCR beta chain sequence with its context. This sample was taken from a study of OX40 agonist ivuxolimab in advanced cancers. Baseline was the first blood sampling point, followed by cycle 4 day 1 and cycle 7 day 1. Some clones are missing from TCRdb's copy, which holds only in-frame ones; the method was immunoSEQ multiplex PCR. The table shows around 99,000 clones, with roughly 90% occurring only once. V was pared by 0 bases and J by 5 bases, with 6 bases of the junction left unmatched. Per germline, CDR1 SGDLS and CDR2 YYNGEE. The CDR3 contains 15 residues. The V call is TRBV9, the J call TRBJ2-7; 9 nucleotides align to TRBD2. This TCR came from an adult with an advanced solid tumor such as melanoma, head and neck, liver or kidney cancer. The material sequenced was CD4+ or CD8+ T cells sorted from blood, taken in a trial of the OX40 agonist ivuxolimab. The CDR3 region is CASSVGVSGRNEQYF. The DNA of the CDR3 is TGTGCCAGCAGCGTAGGGGTTAGCGGGAGAAACGAGCAGTACTTC.